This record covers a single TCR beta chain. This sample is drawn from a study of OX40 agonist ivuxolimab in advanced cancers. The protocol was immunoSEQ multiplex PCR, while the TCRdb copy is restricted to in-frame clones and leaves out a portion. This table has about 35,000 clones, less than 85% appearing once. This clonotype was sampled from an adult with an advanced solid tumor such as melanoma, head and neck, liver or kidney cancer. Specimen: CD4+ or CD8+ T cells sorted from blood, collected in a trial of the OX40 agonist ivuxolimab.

The CDR3 reads CASKLPGNTIYF. CDR3 nucleotides: TGTGCCAGCAAACTGCCCGGAAACACCATATATTTT. V and J are TRBV28 and TRBJ1-3; no definite D call. V shed 7 bases and J shed 4 bases, with 8 bases lying between them. Germline V lookup: CDR1 MDHEN, CDR2 SYDVKM. The CDR3 is 12 residues long.